Each of the 27 T cell receptor beta chains below was sequenced from the same sample in a study of cytomegalovirus exposure and HLA in healthy donors. The PCR ran on 60 Vbeta and 13 Jbeta primers. Measured with immunoSEQ multiplex PCR; TCRdb has only the in-frame clones, and not every one. In the table there are 90,000 to 120,000 clones, approximately 79% of which are singletons. What was sequenced was PBMCs. These receptors all come from a woman aged 40 to 50 in good health and CMV-seropositive.

This rearrangement joins TRBV9 to TRBJ2-5, with 7 bases aligning to TRBD2. The CDR3 spans 15 residues. V was clipped by 0 bases and J by 5 bases; unmatched bases: 7. CDR1 is SGDLS and CDR2 is YYNGEE in the germline V gene. Here the CDR3 DNA reads TGTGCCAGCAGCGTAGGGGCCGGGGGAGGGGAGACCCAGTACTTC. It is translated as CASSVGAGGGETQYF.

This chain joins TRBV11-1 and TRBJ1-4; D unresolved. V was shortened by 5 bases and J by 5 bases, with 9 bases between the two germline ends. The CDR3 has 13 residues. Germline values: CDR1 SGHAT, CDR2 FQDESV (reference sequence). The CDR3, as DNA: TGTGCCAGCAGCGCGGTCCAGAATGAAAAACTGTTTTTT. Translating gives CASSAVQNEKLFF.

V and J are TRBV30 and TRBJ1-1; 9 bases are a match to TRBD1. Germline V gene sequence: CDR1 GTSNPN, CDR2 SVGIG (reference sequence). The CDR3 covers 13 residues. Trimming took 0 bases from V and 11 from J; bases not matched to a gene: 7. CDR3 residues: CAWSVTGGSEAFF. The CDR3 DNA sequence: TGTGCCTGGAGTGTAACAGGGGGCTCGGAGGCTTTCTTT.

The chain joins TRBV29-1 to TRBJ1-2; 10 bases agree with TRBD1. Germline V gene data show CDR1 as SQVTM and CDR2 as ANQGSEA. V shed 5 bases and J 5 bases; nucleotides not matched to a gene: 8. This CDR3 has 14 residues. CDR3 nucleotides: TGCAGCGTTTGTCAGGGACAGGGGAATTATGGCTACACCTTC. The encoded protein is CSVCQGQGNYGYTF.

The chain couples TRBV4-1 to TRBJ2-3; TRBD1 is a possible D gene (6 bases). The germline V gene has CDR1 MGHRA and CDR2 YSYEKL. The CDR3 contains 16 residues. Trimming left V 3 bases short and J 8 bases short, with 21 bases between. The CDR3 region is CASSHARGLVVGTQYF. CDR3 DNA sequence: TGCGCCAGCAGCCATGCCAGGGGCCTCGTGGTTGGTACGCAGTATTTT.

The genes are TRBV7-8 and TRBJ2-7; D is uncertain. CDR1 and CDR2 (germline): SGHVS, FQNEAQ. V was pared by 1 base and J by 0 bases, with 10 bases between. The CDR3 covers 15 residues. CDR3 loop: CASSLGGLNSYEQYF. The CDR3 region has the DNA TGTGCCAGCAGCTTAGGCGGCCTGAACTCCTACGAGCAGTACTTC.

This clone appeared a few times. The gene calls are TRBV27 and TRBJ1-2, with D possibly being TRBD1 (6 bases). The germline V and J ends were trimmed by 0 bases and 4 bases, with 15 bases remaining between them. Per germline, CDR1 MNHEY and CDR2 SMNVEV (reference sequence). The CDR3 covers 16 residues. The CDR3 region is CASSLSSGQSLYGYTF. The CDR3 DNA reads TGTGCCAGCAGTTTATCTTCGGGACAAAGTCTCTATGGCTACACCTTC.

The chain has TRBV5-6 and TRBJ1-1, with TRBD1 matching 12 bases. With V trimmed by 4 bases and J by 4 bases, 2 bases remained unmatched. Germline CDR1 reads SGHDT; CDR2 reads YYEEEE. There are 14 residues in the CDR3. The CDR3 spells CASSRGQGATEAFF. CDR3 DNA sequence: TGTGCCAGCAGCCGGGGACAGGGGGCCACTGAAGCTTTCTTT.

This clone has just a few counts. This CDR3 reads CASSVGGLYGYTF. The CDR3 DNA reads as TGCGCCAGCAGCGTCGGAGGACTCTATGGCTACACCTTC. The V and J genes are TRBV5-1 and TRBJ1-2; D remains unclear. CDR1 and CDR2 from the germline V gene are SGHRS and YFSETQ. The CDR3 contains 13 residues. Trimming shortened V by 4 bases and J by 4 bases, and 11 bases separated the two germline ends. Filled out from reference TRBV5-1 and TRBJ1-2, the complete variable domain reads KAGVTQTPRYLIKTRGQQVTLSCSPISGHRSVSWYQQTPGQGLQFLFEYFSETQRNKGNFPGRFSGRQFSNSRSEMNVSTLELGDSALYLCASSVGGLYGYTFGSGTRLTVV.

The J gene is TRBJ2-5, the V gene TRBV27, with a possible D match to TRBD2 (5 bases). CDR1 and CDR2 (germline): MNHEY, SMNVEV (reference sequence). This CDR3 region has 14 residues. V was cut by 5 bases and J by 5 bases, with 15 bases left in between. As DNA, the CDR3 is TGTGCCAGCAGTCCACGGGCACTAGTCGAGACCCAGTACTTC. This gives the protein CASSPRALVETQYF.

The CDR3 region is CASSYSTTGGPNGYTF. CDR3 coding DNA: TGTGCCAGCAGTTACTCGACAACAGGGGGCCCCAATGGCTACACCTTC. The rearrangement uses TRBV6-5 and TRBJ1-2; 9 bases align to TRBD1. Germline-derived CDR1 and CDR2 are MNHEY and SVGAGI. The ends lost 0 bases at V and 6 bases at J; junction bases unmatched: 8. This CDR3 contains 16 residues.

The chain carries TRBV6-5 and TRBJ1-2, with 9 bases that match TRBD1. The CDR3 is 15 amino acids. Germline V lookup: CDR1 MNHEY, CDR2 SVGAGI. The ends lost 2 bases at V and 6 bases at J; junction bases unmatched: 7. DNA for the CDR3: TGTGCCAGCAGTTACAGAGGAACAGGGGGCGATGGCTACACCTTC. Translating gives CASSYRGTGGDGYTF.

The V and J genes are TRBV5-5 and TRBJ1-3; no reliable D call. Between the trimmed V and J ends, which lost 2 bases and 2 bases, there was a span of 11 bases. The CDR3 has 15 amino acids. The germline V gene has CDR1 SGHKS and CDR2 YYEKEE (reference sequence). The CDR3 protein is CASSLMERAGNTIYF. The CDR3 region has the DNA TGTGCCAGCAGCTTAATGGAGCGGGCTGGAAACACCATATATTTT.

The rearrangement joins TRBV7-2 to TRBJ1-2; weak D call: TRBD1 (5 bases). Germline values: CDR1 SGHTA, CDR2 FQGNSA. The CDR3 is 13 residues long. The ends were cut back, 5 bases at V and 5 bases at J, with 12 bases in the middle. This CDR3 reads CASSAGGEYGYTF. Here the CDR3 DNA reads TGTGCCAGCAGCGCGGGGGGAGAATATGGCTACACCTTC.

The rearrangement uses TRBV7-8 and TRBJ2-1; TRBD2 matches 8 bases. Germline V CDR1 and CDR2: SGHVS, FQNEAQ. The CDR3 covers 15 residues. The ends lost 4 bases at V and 2 bases at J; junction bases unmatched: 4. This chain's CDR3 is CASSSRGGTYNEQFF. The CDR3 coding sequence is TGTGCCAGCAGCTCTCGGGGGGGCACCTACAATGAGCAGTTCTTC.

This clone has more than one count but fewer than ten. The junction differs from germline at one of its ends, possibly a read error. V usage is TRBV4-2 and J usage is TRBJ2-2; 10 bases map to TRBD1. This CDR3 spans 15 amino acids. Germline-derived CDR1 and CDR2 are LGHNA and YNFKEQ. CDR3 DNA: TGTGCCAGCAGCAAAGACAGGGGGCAAGGAGGGGAGCTGTTTTTT. Its protein product is CASSKDRGQGGELFF.

There are a few counts of this clone. V usage is TRBV19 and J usage is TRBJ1-2; 8 bases are a match to TRBD1. Trimming cost V 4 bases and J 7 bases; bases outside gene matches: 8. The CDR3 spans 14 residues. Germline assignment: CDR1 LNHDA and CDR2 SQIVND (reference sequence). In DNA, the CDR3 is TGTGCCAGTAGTACCACCCCGGACAGGGCTGGCTACACCTTC. Its protein product is CASSTTPDRAGYTF.

This clone was found a few times. The chain recombines TRBV5-1 with TRBJ1-4; TRBD1 matches at 9 bases. Germline V lookup: CDR1 SGHRS, CDR2 YFSETQ. The CDR3 has 14 residues. V lost 3 bases, J lost 8 bases, and 5 bases stayed unmatched. The CDR3 nucleotides read TGCGCCAGCAGCTCCGGGACAGGGAACGAAAAACTGTTTTTT. It encodes CASSSGTGNEKLFF.

This rearrangement joins TRBV5-1 to TRBJ1-5; 7 bases match TRBD1. The CDR3 spans 14 residues. Germline loops: CDR1 SGHRS, CDR2 YFSETQ. J gave up 9 bases and V 3 bases, and 9 bases lay outside the gene matches. CDR3 sequence (DNA): TGCGCCAGCAGCTCGGGACAGTTGGAGTCGCCCCAGCATTTT. Translating it yields CASSSGQLESPQHF.

A single count supports this clone. CDR3: CAWNGQGINSPLHF. The CDR3 nucleotides read TGTGCCTGGAATGGACAGGGGATTAATTCACCCCTCCACTTT. The chain combines TRBV30 with TRBJ1-6, with 9 nucleotides matching TRBD1. The length of the CDR3 is 14 residues. Looked up from germline, CDR1 is GTSNPN and CDR2 is SVGIG (reference sequence). With 4 bases clipped from V and 6 bases from J, the junction kept 4 bases outside the gene matches.

The CDR3 nucleotides read TGTGCCAGCAGCTTGGGGGGTGGGACAGAGAACACTGAAGCTTTCTTT. Translation gives CASSLGGGTENTEAFF. V and J are TRBV5-4 and TRBJ1-1, with 7 bases matching TRBD1. The CDR3 length is 16 residues. Unmatched junction bases numbered 6, after V lost 0 bases and J lost 1 base. Germline values: CDR1 SGHNT, CDR2 YYREEE (reference sequence).

The chain couples TRBV6-1 to TRBJ1-1; 7 bases align to TRBD1. The trim removed 4 bases at V and 6 bases at J, leaving 5 bases unmatched. The CDR3 has 13 amino acids. Germline CDR1 reads MNHNS; CDR2 reads SASEGT. This chain's CDR3 is CASSVAGTAEAFF. The CDR3 DNA reads TGTGCCAGCAGTGTCGCCGGGACAGCTGAAGCTTTCTTT.

The genes are TRBV5-1 and TRBJ1-1; 10 bases fit TRBD1. Germline loops: CDR1 SGHRS, CDR2 YFSETQ. CDR3 size: 15 residues. The V and J ends lost 1 base and 5 bases, in that order; junction bases with no gene match: 5. CDR3 nucleotides: TGCGCCAGCAGCTTGAGACAGGGGGCAGGGACTGAAGCTTTCTTT. Encoded protein: CASSLRQGAGTEAFF. The variable domain in full, completed from reference TRBV5-1 and TRBJ1-1, reads KAGVTQTPRYLIKTRGQQVTLSCSPISGHRSVSWYQQTPGQGLQFLFEYFSETQRNKGNFPGRFSGRQFSNSRSEMNVSTLELGDSALYLCASSLRQGAGTEAFFGQGTRLTVV.

The chain employs TRBV7-9 and TRBJ2-6; 8 nucleotides agree with TRBD1. The trim removed 3 bases at V and 10 bases at J, leaving 5 bases unmatched. Looked up from germline, CDR1 is SEHNR and CDR2 is FQNEAQ (reference sequence). There are 14 residues in the CDR3. The CDR3 sequence: CASSFRQGLNVLTF. The CDR3 DNA is TGTGCCAGCAGCTTCCGACAGGGGTTAAACGTCCTGACTTTC.

V gene TRBV27 combines with J gene TRBJ2-1, with 9 bases matching TRBD1. Germline values: CDR1 MNHEY, CDR2 SMNVEV (reference sequence). The CDR3 spans 15 residues. Trimming took 6 bases from V and 8 from J; bases not matched to a gene: 11. The CDR3 sequence is CASRQTGGGGYEQFF. The CDR3 DNA is TGTGCCAGCAGGCAGACAGGGGGGGGTGGATATGAGCAGTTCTTC.

Only a few counts were recorded for this clone. The chain carries TRBV4-2 and TRBJ2-1; TRBD2 is a possible D gene (7 bases). The CDR3 extends over 14 amino acids. V gave up 0 bases and J gave up 10 bases, with 13 bases separating them. Germline CDR1 reads LGHNA; CDR2 reads YNFKEQ. CDR3 coding DNA: TGTGCCAGCAGCCAAGAGGGCCGCGGGGGCGAGCAGTTCTTC. Translating it yields CASSQEGRGGEQFF.

In DNA form, the CDR3 reads TGTGCCAGCTCACCAAAAGGGGACACTGAAGCTTTCTTT. Encoded protein: CASSPKGDTEAFF. The genes are TRBV18 and TRBJ1-1, with D possibly TRBD1 on 5 matching bases. Germline loops: CDR1 KGHSH, CDR2 LQKENI. With 2 bases removed from V and 3 bases from J, the gap between germline ends came to 7 bases. The CDR3 has 13 amino acids.